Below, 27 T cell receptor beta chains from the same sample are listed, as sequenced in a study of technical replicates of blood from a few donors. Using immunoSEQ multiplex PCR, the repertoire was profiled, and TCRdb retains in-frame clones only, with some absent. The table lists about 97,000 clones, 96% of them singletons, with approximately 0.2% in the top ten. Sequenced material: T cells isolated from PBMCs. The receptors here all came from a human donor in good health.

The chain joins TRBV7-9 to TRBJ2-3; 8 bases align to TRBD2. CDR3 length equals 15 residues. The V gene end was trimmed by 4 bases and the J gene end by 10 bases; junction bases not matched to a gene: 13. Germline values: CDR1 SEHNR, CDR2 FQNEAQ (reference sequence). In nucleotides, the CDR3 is TGTGCCAGCAGCTCAAGCCCCTCGGGGGGGGGTTCGCAGTATTTT. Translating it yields CASSSSPSGGGSQYF.

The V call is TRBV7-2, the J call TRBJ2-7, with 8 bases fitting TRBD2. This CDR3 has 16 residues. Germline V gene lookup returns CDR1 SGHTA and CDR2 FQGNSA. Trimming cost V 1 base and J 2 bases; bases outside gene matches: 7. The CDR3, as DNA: TGTGCCAGCAGCTTAGGGTCCGGGACTAGAACCTACGAGCAGTACTTC. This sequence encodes CASSLGSGTRTYEQYF.

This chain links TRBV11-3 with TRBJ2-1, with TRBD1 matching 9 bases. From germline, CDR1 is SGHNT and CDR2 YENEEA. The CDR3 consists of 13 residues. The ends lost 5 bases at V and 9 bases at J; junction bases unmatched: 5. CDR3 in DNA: TGTGCCAGCAGCCCGCGGACAGGGGTTGAGCAGTTCTTC. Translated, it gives CASSPRTGVEQFF.

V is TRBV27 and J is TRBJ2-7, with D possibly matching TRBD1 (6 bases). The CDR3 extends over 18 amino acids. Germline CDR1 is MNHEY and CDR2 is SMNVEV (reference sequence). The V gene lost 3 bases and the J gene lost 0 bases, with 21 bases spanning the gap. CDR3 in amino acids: CASSLKGVVRRGSYEQYF. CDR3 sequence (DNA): TGTGCCAGCAGTTTGAAGGGGGTGGTGCGACGGGGCTCCTACGAGCAGTACTTC.

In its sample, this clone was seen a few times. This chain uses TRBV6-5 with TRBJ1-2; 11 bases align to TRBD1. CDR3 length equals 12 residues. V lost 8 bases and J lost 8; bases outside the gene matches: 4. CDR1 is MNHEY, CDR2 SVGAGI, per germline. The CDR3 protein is CASSRTGGGYTF. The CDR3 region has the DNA TGTGCCAGCTCCCGGACAGGGGGCGGCTACACCTTC.

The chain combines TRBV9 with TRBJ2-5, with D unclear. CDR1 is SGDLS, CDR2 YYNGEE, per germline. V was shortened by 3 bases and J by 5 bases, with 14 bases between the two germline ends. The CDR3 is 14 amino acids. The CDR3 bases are TGTGCCAGCAGCGGACAAGAAGGCTTCGAGACCCAGTACTTC. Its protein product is CASSGQEGFETQYF.

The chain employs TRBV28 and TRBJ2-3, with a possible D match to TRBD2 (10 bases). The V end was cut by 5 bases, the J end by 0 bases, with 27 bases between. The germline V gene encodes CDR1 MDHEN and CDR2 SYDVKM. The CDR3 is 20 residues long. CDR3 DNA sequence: TGTGCCAGCAGTGGGACAGGGATACAAGCGGGAGGGTTGAGCACAGATACGCAGTATTTT. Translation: CASSGTGIQAGGLSTDTQYF.

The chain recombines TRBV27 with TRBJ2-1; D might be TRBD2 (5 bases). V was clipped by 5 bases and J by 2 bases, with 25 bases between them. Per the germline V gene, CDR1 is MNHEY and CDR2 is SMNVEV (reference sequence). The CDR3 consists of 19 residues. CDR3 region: CASSPGLGELSQAYNEQFF. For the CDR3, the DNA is TGTGCCAGCAGTCCCGGACTTGGAGAACTCTCCCAGGCCTACAATGAGCAGTTCTTC.

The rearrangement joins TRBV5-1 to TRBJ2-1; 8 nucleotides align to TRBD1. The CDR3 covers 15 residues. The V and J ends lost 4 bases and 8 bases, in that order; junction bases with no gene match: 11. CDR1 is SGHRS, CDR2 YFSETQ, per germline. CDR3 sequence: CASSPRQGLLDEQFF. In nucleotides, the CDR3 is TGCGCCAGCAGCCCGCGACAGGGGTTGTTGGATGAGCAGTTCTTC.

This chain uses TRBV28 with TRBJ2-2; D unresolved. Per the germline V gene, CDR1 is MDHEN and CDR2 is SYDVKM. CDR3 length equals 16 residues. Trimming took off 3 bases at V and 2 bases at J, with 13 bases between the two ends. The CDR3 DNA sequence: TGTGCCAGCAGTTTTGCTGCGCCCTTCAACACCGGGGAGCTGTTTTTT. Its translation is CASSFAAPFNTGELFF.

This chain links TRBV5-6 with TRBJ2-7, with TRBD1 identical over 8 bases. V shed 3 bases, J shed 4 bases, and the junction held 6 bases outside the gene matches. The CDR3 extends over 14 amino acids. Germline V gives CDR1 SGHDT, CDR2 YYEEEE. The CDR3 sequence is CASSSTDRGYEQYF. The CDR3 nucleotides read TGTGCCAGCAGCTCGACCGACAGGGGATACGAGCAGTACTTC.

The CDR3 sequence: CASRHDAGRNTEAFF. The CDR3 region has the DNA TGTGCCAGCAGGCACGACGCAGGGCGGAACACTGAAGCTTTCTTT. The rearrangement links TRBV5-4 to TRBJ1-1; D might be TRBD1 (5 bases). The V end lost 5 bases, the J end lost 1 base, and 15 bases lay between the germline ends. This CDR3 has 15 amino acids. Germline lookup yields CDR1 SGHNT and CDR2 YYREEE (reference sequence).

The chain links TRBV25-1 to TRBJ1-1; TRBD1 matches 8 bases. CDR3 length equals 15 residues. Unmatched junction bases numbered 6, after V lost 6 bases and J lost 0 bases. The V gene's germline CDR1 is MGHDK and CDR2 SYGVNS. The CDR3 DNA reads TGTGCCAGCAGAACGAACAGGGGGATGAACACTGAAGCTTTCTTT. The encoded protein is CASRTNRGMNTEAFF.

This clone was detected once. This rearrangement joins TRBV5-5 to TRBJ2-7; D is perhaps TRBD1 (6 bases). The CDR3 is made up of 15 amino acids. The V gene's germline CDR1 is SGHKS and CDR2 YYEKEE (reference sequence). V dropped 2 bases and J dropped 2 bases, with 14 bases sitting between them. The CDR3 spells CASSLFTGSTYEQYF. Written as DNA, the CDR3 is TGTGCCAGCAGCTTATTCACAGGGTCAACCTACGAGCAGTACTTC.

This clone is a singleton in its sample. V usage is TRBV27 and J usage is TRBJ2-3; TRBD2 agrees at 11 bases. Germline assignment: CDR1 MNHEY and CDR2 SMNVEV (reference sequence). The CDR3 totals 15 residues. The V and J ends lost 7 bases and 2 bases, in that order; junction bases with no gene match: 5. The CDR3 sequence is CASTKLAGDTDTQYF. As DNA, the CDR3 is TGTGCCAGCACAAAACTAGCGGGAGACACAGATACGCAGTATTTT.

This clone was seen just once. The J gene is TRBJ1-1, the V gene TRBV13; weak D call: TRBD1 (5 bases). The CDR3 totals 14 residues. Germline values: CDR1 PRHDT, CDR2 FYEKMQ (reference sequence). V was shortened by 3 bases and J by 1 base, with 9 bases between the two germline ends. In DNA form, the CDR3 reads TGTGCCAGCAGCTTGGACACCTCGAACACTGAAGCTTTCTTT. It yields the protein CASSLDTSNTEAFF. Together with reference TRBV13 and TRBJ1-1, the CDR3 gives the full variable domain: AAGVIQSPRHLIKEKRETATLKCYPIPRHDTVYWYQQGPGQDPQFLISFYEKMQSDKGSIPDRFSAQQFSDYHSELNMSSLELGDSALYFCASSLDTSNTEAFFGQGTRLTVV.

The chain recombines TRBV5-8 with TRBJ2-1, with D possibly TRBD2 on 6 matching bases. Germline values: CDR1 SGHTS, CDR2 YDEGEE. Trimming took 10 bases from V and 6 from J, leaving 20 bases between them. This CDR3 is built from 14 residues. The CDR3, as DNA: TGTGCCCCCTTCATGCGGGGAGAGACCAATGAGCAGTTCTTC. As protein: CAPFMRGETNEQFF. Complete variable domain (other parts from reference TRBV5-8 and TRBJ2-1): EAGVTQSPTHLIKTRGQQATLRCSPISGHTSVYWYQQALGLGLQFLLWYDEGEERNRGNFPPRFSGRQFPNYSSELNVNALELEDSALYLCAPFMRGETNEQFFGPGTRLTVL.

CDR3: CASSSYTEQFF. CDR3 nucleotide sequence: TGTGCCAGCAGTTCCTATACTGAGCAGTTCTTC. The chain joins TRBV6-6 to TRBJ2-1; D is uncertain. This CDR3 is 11 amino acids long. CDR1 is MNHNY, CDR2 SVGAGI, per germline (reference sequence). The V and J ends lost 4 bases and 9 bases respectively, with 7 bases between them.

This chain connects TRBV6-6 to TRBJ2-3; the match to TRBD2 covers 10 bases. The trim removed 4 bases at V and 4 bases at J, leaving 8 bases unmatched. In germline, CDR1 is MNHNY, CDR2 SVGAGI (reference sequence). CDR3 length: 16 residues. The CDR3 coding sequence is TGTGCCAGCAGTTTGACCCAGCGGGGGGGCCCAGATACGCAGTATTTT. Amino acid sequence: CASSLTQRGGPDTQYF.

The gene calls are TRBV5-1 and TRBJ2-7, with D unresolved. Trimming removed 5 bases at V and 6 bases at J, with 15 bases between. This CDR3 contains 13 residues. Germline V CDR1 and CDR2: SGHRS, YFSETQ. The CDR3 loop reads CASRPTVRSEQYF. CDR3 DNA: TGCGCCAGCAGGCCTACAGTCAGGTCCGAGCAGTACTTC.

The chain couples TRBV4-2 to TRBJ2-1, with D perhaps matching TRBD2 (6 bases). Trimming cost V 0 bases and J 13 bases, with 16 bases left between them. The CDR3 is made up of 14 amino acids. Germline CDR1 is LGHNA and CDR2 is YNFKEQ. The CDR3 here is CASSQDSGTYRQFF. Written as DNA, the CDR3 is TGTGCCAGCAGCCAAGATTCGGGGACTTACCGCCAGTTCTTC.

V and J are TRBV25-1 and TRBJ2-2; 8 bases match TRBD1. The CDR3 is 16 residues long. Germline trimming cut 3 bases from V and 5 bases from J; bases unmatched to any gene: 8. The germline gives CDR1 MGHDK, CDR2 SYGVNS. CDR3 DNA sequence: TGTGCCAGCAGTGACTATTGGACAGGGCGAACCGGGGAGCTGTTTTTT. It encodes CASSDYWTGRTGELFF.

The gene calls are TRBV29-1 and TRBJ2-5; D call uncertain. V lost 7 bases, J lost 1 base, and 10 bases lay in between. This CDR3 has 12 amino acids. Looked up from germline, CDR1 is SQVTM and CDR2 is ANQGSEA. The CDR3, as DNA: TGCAGCGGAGTCCGGTCCCAAGAGACCCAGTACTTC. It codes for CSGVRSQETQYF.

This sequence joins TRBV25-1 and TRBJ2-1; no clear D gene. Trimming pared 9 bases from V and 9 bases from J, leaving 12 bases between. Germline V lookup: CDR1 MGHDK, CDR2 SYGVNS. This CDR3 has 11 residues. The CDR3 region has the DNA TGTGCCAGTGTCGGTCTCGGTGAGCAGTTCTTC. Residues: CASVGLGEQFF. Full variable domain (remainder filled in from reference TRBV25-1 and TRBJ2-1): EADIYQTPRYLVIGTGKKITLECSQTMGHDKMYWYQQDPGMELHLIHYSYGVNSTEKGDLSSESTVSRIRTEHFPLTLESARPSHTSQYLCASVGLGEQFFGPGTRLTVL.

This chain's CDR3 is CASSGSRENTEAFF. The CDR3 coding sequence is TGTGCCAGCTCAGGCAGCAGGGAGAACACTGAAGCTTTCTTT. The chain joins TRBV18 to TRBJ1-1; tentatively, D is TRBD1 (5 bases). Trimming shortened V by 5 bases and J by 1 base, and 11 bases separated the two germline ends. This CDR3 region has 14 residues. Per the germline V gene, CDR1 is KGHSH and CDR2 is LQKENI.

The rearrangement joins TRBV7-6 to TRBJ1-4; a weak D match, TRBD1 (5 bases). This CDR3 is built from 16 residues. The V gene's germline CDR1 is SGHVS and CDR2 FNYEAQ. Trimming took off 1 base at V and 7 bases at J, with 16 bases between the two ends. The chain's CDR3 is CASSLEEGAFGEKLFF. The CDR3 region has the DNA TGTGCCAGCAGCTTAGAAGAAGGGGCATTCGGTGAAAAACTGTTTTTT.

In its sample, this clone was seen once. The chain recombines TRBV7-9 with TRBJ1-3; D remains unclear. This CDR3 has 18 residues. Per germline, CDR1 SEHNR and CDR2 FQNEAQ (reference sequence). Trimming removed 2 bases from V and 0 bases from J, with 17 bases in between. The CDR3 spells CASSLRAARRNSGNTIYF. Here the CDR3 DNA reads TGTGCCAGCAGCTTAAGAGCGGCGAGACGGAACTCTGGAAACACCATATATTTT.